The source of this T cell receptor (beta chain) is a study of cytomegalovirus exposure and HLA in healthy donors. 60 Vbeta and 13 Jbeta primers were used in PCR. Profiled with immunoSEQ multiplex PCR; TCRdb holds only in-frame clones, not every one. Of 100,000 to 150,000 clones in the sample, about four fifths were seen once. This clone came up a few times. Sequenced: PBMCs. The receptor's source is a woman in her 50s in good health and CMV-seropositive.

The CDR3 loop is CSAKQGRMFTEAFF. DNA of the CDR3: TGCAGCGCCAAACAGGGGAGAATGTTCACTGAAGCTTTCTTT. The rearrangement uses TRBV29-1 and TRBJ1-1; 7 bases fit TRBD1. Unmatched junction bases numbered 12, after V lost 7 bases and J lost 4 bases. The CDR3 sequence is 14 residues long. The germline V gene has CDR1 SQVTM and CDR2 ANQGSEA.